This T cell receptor beta chain emerged from a study of blood T cell repertoires in COVID-19. About the research overall: Acute-phase and convalescent COVID-19 samples originated in the United States, Italy and Spain. T cells, B-cell-depleted T cells, or PBMCs supplied cDNA or gDNA.

Per the study methods: Nucleated cell number was recorded as an estimate derived from reference gene primer amplification. TCRdb's copy holds only in-frame clones and misses some; the assay was immunoSEQ multiplex PCR. That table gives V, J and clone size, and the DNA gave D and trimming. The table shows roughly 60,000 clones, with approximately 80% occurring only once. Seattle's enrolled individuals joined amid active infection and were then monitored longitudinally. This clone was detected only a few times. The germline CDR1 and CDR2 sequences are MNHEY and SVGAGI. CDR3 length equals 15 residues. V was pared by 0 bases and J by 8 bases, with 11 bases between.

This clonotype was sampled from a man aged 30 to 39 with COVID-19, enrolled during active disease. The chain couples TRBV6-5 to TRBJ1-6, with D possibly TRBD1 on 6 matching bases. Input material: peripheral blood. CDR3 sequence (DNA): TGTGCCAGCAGTTACTCGGCAGGGGAATATTCACCCCTCCACTTT. Translated, it gives CASSYSAGEYSPLHF.